The next 18 T cell receptor beta chains were all read from a single sample in a study of early T cells in non-severe SARS-CoV-2 infection. TCRdb passed the 5' RACE reads through MiXCR, listing each CDR3 protein once. Here the sample spans around 62,000 distinct CDR3 sequences, more than 4% being singletons. Sequencing used whole blood. These receptors were collected from an adult who was a healthcare worker with PCR-confirmed SARS-CoV-2 infection or an uninfected control (not recorded which).

This clonotype has a count of ten or more. The chain recombines TRBV6-2 or TRBV6-3 with TRBJ2-1, with 7 positions matching TRBD2. The CDR3 has 14 amino acids. The germline V gene has CDR1 MNHEY and CDR2 SVGEGT. Trimming removed 8 bases from V and 4 bases from J; junction bases left unmatched: 8. The CDR3 loop is CASGFMGGYNEQFF. For the CDR3, the DNA is TGTGCCAGCGGTTTTATGGGAGGGTACAATGAGCAGTTCTTC.

This chain links TRBV11-2 with TRBJ2-1; TRBD1 matches 7 bases. V shed 1 base and J 4 bases; nucleotides not matched to a gene: 4. Germline V gene sequence: CDR1 SGHAT, CDR2 FQNNGV. This CDR3 comprises 15 residues. The DNA of the CDR3 is TGTGCCAGCAGCTTAGGAGGGGGCCCATACAATGAGCAGTTCTTC. Protein product: CASSLGGGPYNEQFF.

This clonotype was counted at least ten times. The chain links TRBV18 to TRBJ1-1; no clear D. Per germline, CDR1 KGHSH and CDR2 LQKENI. The CDR3 is 14 amino acids. The V gene lost 3 bases and the J gene lost 0 bases, with 8 bases spanning the gap. The CDR3, as DNA: TGTGCCAGCTCACCGGTAGATCTGAACACTGAAGCTTTCTTT. Protein sequence: CASSPVDLNTEAFF.

This clonotype was recorded many times. The chain couples TRBV5-4 to TRBJ2-1; 8 positions match TRBD1. Germline V gives CDR1 SGHNT, CDR2 YYREEE (reference sequence). The CDR3 spans 15 residues. The junction had 6 bases not matched to a gene; V was cut back by 2 bases and J by 5 bases. The CDR3 spells CASSLDPGGNNEQFF. DNA of the CDR3: TGTGCCAGCAGCTTAGACCCAGGGGGCAACAATGAGCAGTTCTTC.

The table lists this clonotype with many counts. V gene TRBV5-1 combines with J gene TRBJ2-2; D is perhaps TRBD2 (5 bases). The CDR3 spans 16 residues. The germline V and J ends were trimmed by 7 bases and 1 base, with 17 bases remaining between them. CDR1 and CDR2 from the germline V gene are SGHRS and YFSETQ. This CDR3 reads CASRAGTAGNTGELFF. The CDR3 coding sequence is TGCGCCAGCCGGGCGGGTACGGCAGGGAACACCGGGGAGCTGTTTTTT.

J is TRBJ2-7 and V is TRBV18; a weak D match, TRBD1 (6 bases). V gave up 4 bases and J gave up 5 bases, with 15 bases separating them. The germline gives CDR1 KGHSH, CDR2 LQKENI. The CDR3 length is 14 residues. The CDR3, as DNA: TGTGCCAGCTCACAGGGACAAACGAGGGACGAGCAGTACTTC. This encodes CASSQGQTRDEQYF. Variable domain in full (rest from reference TRBV18 and TRBJ2-7): NAGVMQNPRHLVRRRGQEARLRCSPMKGHSHVYWYRQLPEEGLKFMVYLQKENIIDESGMPKERFSAEFPKEGPSILRIQQVVRGDSAAYFCASSQGQTRDEQYFGPGTRLTVT.

This clonotype was seen only a few times. V is TRBV15 and J is TRBJ2-7; TRBD2 aligns across 9 bases. The CDR3 is 15 amino acids. V gave up 8 bases and J gave up 3 bases; unmatched junction bases: 11. Germline CDR1 and CDR2: LNHNV and YYDKDF (reference sequence). CDR3 loop: CATGYPGTSYYEQYF. The CDR3 coding sequence is TGTGCCACCGGTTACCCCGGGACTAGCTACTACGAGCAGTACTTC.

This clonotype was picked up many times. The chain joins TRBV28 to TRBJ2-3, with 8 nucleotides matching TRBD2. Losses at the gene ends were 6 bases for V and 2 bases for J; bases not matched to a gene: 7. This CDR3 contains 15 residues. Germline V CDR1 and CDR2: MDHEN, SYDVKM. In nucleotides, the CDR3 is TGTGCCAGCAGCCCCCCTAGCGGGCTCACAGATACGCAGTATTTT. This encodes CASSPPSGLTDTQYF.

Ten or more counts support this clonotype. The CDR3 DNA follows: TGTGCCAGCAGCCAAGACTCCGACGGGGGGCGGCCTTCTGATCATCGATTCTACACCGGGGAGCTGTTTTTT. The encoded protein is CASSQDSDGGRPSDHRFYTGELFF. This chain joins TRBV3-1 and TRBJ2-2; a weak D match, TRBD2 (7 bases). Germline-derived CDR1 and CDR2 are LGHDT and YNNKEL (reference sequence). This CDR3 spans 24 amino acids. V lost 0 bases and J 3 bases, leaving 35 bases between the germline ends.

This clonotype was picked up a small number of times. The chain has TRBV5-1 and TRBJ1-1, with TRBD1 matching 7 bases. This CDR3 is 15 amino acids long. The germline V gene encodes CDR1 SGHRS and CDR2 YFSETQ. Germline trimming cut 3 bases from V and 3 bases from J; bases unmatched to any gene: 8. The CDR3 DNA sequence: TGCGCCAGCAGCTCCGCTACAGGGGTAGACACTGAAGCTTTCTTT. Its translation is CASSSATGVDTEAFF.

Many counts were recorded for this clonotype. V and J are TRBV4-2 and TRBJ2-1; TRBD2 matches 12 bases. The CDR3 contains 15 residues. V shed 5 bases and J 5 bases; nucleotides not matched to a gene: 4. Germline assignment: CDR1 LGHNA and CDR2 YNFKEQ. Here the CDR3 reads CASSDRLAGDNEQFF. CDR3 nucleotide sequence: TGTGCCAGCAGCGATCGACTAGCGGGGGACAATGAGCAGTTCTTC.

This chain connects TRBV2 to TRBJ2-7, with D perhaps matching TRBD1 (5 bases). The germline V and J ends were trimmed by 6 bases and 5 bases, with 8 bases remaining between them. From germline, CDR1 is SNHLY and CDR2 FYNNEI. The CDR3 totals 11 residues. This CDR3 reads CASRQENEQYF. The CDR3 DNA reads as TGTGCCAGCAGACAGGAAAACGAGCAGTACTTC.

This clonotype was counted a few times. V gene TRBV7-2 combines with J gene TRBJ1-4; TRBD1 is a possible D gene (6 bases). Trimming pared 2 bases from V and 8 bases from J, leaving 18 bases between. CDR1 is SGHTA, CDR2 FQGNSA, per germline. The CDR3 runs 16 residues. CDR3 nucleotides: TGTGCCAGCAGCTTAAAGGGCGGGGGCGTTGGAGAAAAACTGTTTTTT. Translated, it gives CASSLKGGGVGEKLFF.

This clonotype was picked up a small number of times. The chain employs TRBV4-2 and TRBJ2-7; 8 bases map to TRBD2. The CDR3 contains 15 residues. After removal of 4 bases from V and 2 bases from J, the junction contained 7 bases not matched to a gene. Per germline, CDR1 LGHNA and CDR2 YNFKEQ. The CDR3 sequence: CASSPASGGTYEQYF. DNA for the CDR3: TGTGCCAGCAGCCCTGCCAGCGGGGGAACCTACGAGCAGTACTTC.

The chain is built from TRBV5-8 and TRBJ2-4; D may be TRBD2 (5 bases). Per germline, CDR1 SGHTS and CDR2 YDEGEE. This CDR3 region has 15 residues. The germline V and J ends were trimmed by 4 bases and 0 bases, with 11 bases remaining between them. The CDR3 DNA sequence: TGTGCCAGCAGCGGGAGAATTCTAGCCAAAAACATTCAGTACTTC. Translation gives CASSGRILAKNIQYF.

This clonotype came up many times. This chain links TRBV29-1 with TRBJ2-7; possibly TRBD1 for D (8 bases). Trimming left V 5 bases short and J 7 bases short, with 18 bases between. Per the germline V gene, CDR1 is SQVTM and CDR2 is ANQGSEA. CDR3 length: 13 residues. The CDR3 region has the DNA TGCAGCGTTCGCGCGACAGGGGAGGGTGAGCAGTACTTC. It codes for CSVRATGEGEQYF.

V gene TRBV6-2 or TRBV6-3 combines with J gene TRBJ2-2; 9 nucleotides agree with TRBD2. Germline CDR1 reads MNHEY; CDR2 reads SVGEGT. This CDR3 spans 15 amino acids. With V trimmed by 10 bases and J by 4 bases, 10 bases remained unmatched. For the CDR3, the DNA is TGTGCCACCAACCCCCAAGCGGGGGGCACCGGGGAGCTGTTTTTT. Protein sequence: CATNPQAGGTGELFF.

This clonotype came up many times. The J gene is TRBJ2-3, the V gene TRBV30; TRBD2 might be the D (6 bases). V was clipped by 3 bases and J by 4 bases, with 17 bases between them. The V gene's germline CDR1 is GTSNPN and CDR2 SVGIG (reference sequence). The CDR3 spans 15 residues. CDR3 nucleotide sequence: TGTGCCTGGAGGAACGGGGTACTAGCATCAGATACGCAGTATTTT. Translating it yields CAWRNGVLASDTQYF.